The 28 T cell receptor beta chains reported below all come from one sample, sequenced in a study of shared clonotypes between healthy human individuals. The table came from immunoSEQ multiplex PCR; TCRdb's copy has only in-frame clones and leaves some out. Among about 470,000 clones listed, 75% to 85% were seen once. The sequenced sample consisted of PBMCs. These receptor sequences come from a woman aged 40 to 50 in good health. Some clones in this sample may be carry-over from other donors' samples.

The rearrangement links TRBV15 to TRBJ2-4; 7 bases are shared with TRBD1. V was pared by 5 bases and J by 0 bases, with 7 bases of the junction left unmatched. Germline values: CDR1 LNHNV, CDR2 YYDKDF (reference sequence). CDR3 length equals 16 residues. The CDR3 sequence: CATSGWDRLAKNIQYF. The CDR3 DNA follows: TGTGCCACCAGCGGCTGGGACAGACTAGCCAAAAACATTCAGTACTTC.

V gene TRBV27 combines with J gene TRBJ1-2; no clear D. The CDR3 totals 14 residues. V shed 5 bases and J shed 6 bases, with 16 bases lying between them. Per the germline V gene, CDR1 is MNHEY and CDR2 is SMNVEV (reference sequence). In DNA form, the CDR3 reads TGTGCCAGCAGTCTCTTTGCGAAAGGAGATGGCTACACCTTC. This gives the protein CASSLFAKGDGYTF.

This chain links TRBV25-1 with TRBJ2-3, with D perhaps TRBD2 (6 bases). The CDR3 loop spans 15 amino acids. V shed 3 bases and J shed 0 bases, with 10 bases lying between them. Germline lookup yields CDR1 MGHDK and CDR2 SYGVNS. The CDR3 loop is CASSDDGGSTDTQYF. DNA for the CDR3: TGTGCCAGCAGTGATGACGGGGGTAGCACAGATACGCAGTATTTT.

In regard to this clone: The identical CDR3 is also encoded by other nucleotide sequences in the sample. The gene calls are TRBV11-3 and TRBJ2-3; D remains unclear. The germline gives CDR1 SGHNT, CDR2 YENEEA. V lost 3 bases and J 0 bases, leaving 7 bases between the germline ends. This CDR3 has 14 amino acids. Written as DNA, the CDR3 is TGTGCCAGCAGCTTCGGTTCTAGCACAGATACGCAGTATTTT. Translating gives CASSFGSSTDTQYF.

This clone was detected a few times. The CDR3 DNA reads TGTGCCAGCAGCTTATCGTTTAGGCAGGGGAGTGAAAAACTGTTTTTT. Encoded protein: CASSLSFRQGSEKLFF. The chain links TRBV7-9 to TRBJ1-4, with D possibly matching TRBD1 (6 bases). V gave up 2 bases and J gave up 7 bases, with 17 bases separating them. In germline, CDR1 is SEHNR, CDR2 FQNEAQ (reference sequence). There are 16 residues in the CDR3. The variable domain in full, completed from reference TRBV7-9 and TRBJ1-4, reads DTGVSQNPRHKITKRGQNVTFRCDPISEHNRLYWYRQTLGQGPEFLTYFQNEAQLEKSRLLSDRFSAERPKGSFSTLEIQRTEQGDSAMYLCASSLSFRQGSEKLFFGSGTQLSVL.

The V gene is TRBV19, the J gene TRBJ2-1, with TRBD2 matching 7 bases. The V gene end was trimmed by 3 bases and the J gene end by 2 bases; junction bases not matched to a gene: 10. Germline assignment: CDR1 LNHDA and CDR2 SQIVND (reference sequence). This CDR3 has 17 amino acids. CDR3 in DNA: TGTGCCAGTAGTATCCGCCCTAGCCTAGCGGCCTACAATGAGCAGTTCTTC. Protein sequence: CASSIRPSLAAYNEQFF.

The chain uses TRBV4-3 and TRBJ2-3, with 9 positions matching TRBD1. The CDR3 has 19 amino acids. CDR1 is LGHNA and CDR2 is YSLEER in the germline V gene. Trimming removed 0 bases from V and 2 bases from J; junction bases left unmatched: 12. CDR3 DNA: TGCGCCAGCAGCCAAGATGCGGCGGTTGGGACAGGGATCACAGATACGCAGTATTTT. It translates to CASSQDAAVGTGITDTQYF.

The chain has TRBV18 and TRBJ1-1; D unclear. This CDR3 has 13 residues. V was trimmed by 5 bases and J by 0 bases, leaving 7 bases between them. Germline V gene sequence: CDR1 KGHSH, CDR2 LQKENI. The CDR3 nucleotides read TGTGCCAGCTCAGGGCAGGTGAACACTGAAGCTTTCTTT. Residues: CASSGQVNTEAFF.

V usage is TRBV28 and J usage is TRBJ2-1; D possibly corresponds to TRBD2 (5 bases). Trimming took 3 bases from V and 1 from J, leaving 10 bases between them. The CDR3 sequence is 15 residues long. Germline V lookup: CDR1 MDHEN, CDR2 SYDVKM. CDR3 coding DNA: TGTGCCAGCAGTTTGGCTAGCCAATCCTACAATGAGCAGTTCTTC. Amino acids: CASSLASQSYNEQFF.

V gene TRBV4-3 combines with J gene TRBJ2-2, with D possibly TRBD2 on 6 matching bases. Germline CDR1 LGHNA, CDR2 YSLEER. The CDR3 totals 16 residues. Between the trimmed V and J ends, which lost 3 bases and 4 bases, there was a span of 15 bases. CDR3 DNA: TGCGCCAGCAGCCAGAGCCTTTACGGGGGCACCGGGGAGCTGTTTTTT. Residues: CASSQSLYGGTGELFF.

The CDR3 sequence: CASSLEAGGMYEQYF. CDR3 nucleotides: TGTGCCAGCAGCTTAGAAGCGGGAGGGATGTACGAGCAGTACTTC. This sequence joins TRBV7-2 and TRBJ2-7; 10 nucleotides match TRBD2. Germline loops: CDR1 SGHTA, CDR2 FQGNSA. CDR3 length equals 15 residues. The V and J ends lost 1 base and 4 bases, in that order; junction bases with no gene match: 4.

The V gene is TRBV6-6, the J gene TRBJ2-1; 7 bases fit TRBD2. Germline loops: CDR1 MNHNY, CDR2 SVGAGI (reference sequence). V shed 4 bases and J 8 bases; nucleotides not matched to a gene: 14. The CDR3 has 16 residues. CDR3 DNA sequence: TGTGCCAGCAGTTCGTATCGACTAGCCGGTGGCGATGAGCAGTTCTTC. Translation: CASSSYRLAGGDEQFF.

This rearrangement joins TRBV11-3 to TRBJ2-6, with D unclear. This CDR3 comprises 15 residues. The germline V and J ends were trimmed by 5 bases and 2 bases, with 10 bases remaining between them. Germline V gene sequence: CDR1 SGHNT, CDR2 YENEEA. CDR3 in amino acids: CASSPLKAGANVLTF. The CDR3 DNA reads TGTGCCAGCAGCCCCCTGAAGGCTGGGGCCAACGTCCTGACTTTC.

This clone was seen only a few times. This rearrangement joins TRBV6-6 to TRBJ1-2; D is ambiguous. This CDR3 is built from 13 residues. Trimming cost V 4 bases and J 0 bases, with 6 bases left between them. The germline V gene encodes CDR1 MNHNY and CDR2 SVGAGI (reference sequence). Here the CDR3 reads CASSSSPNYGYTF. CDR3 DNA: TGTGCCAGCAGTTCTTCCCCTAACTATGGCTACACCTTC.

This clone was detected only a few times. The CDR3, as DNA: TGTGCCAGTAGTATGGGGGCATACGGAACTGAAGCTTTCTTT. Amino acid sequence: CASSMGAYGTEAFF. The chain is built from TRBV19 and TRBJ1-1; maybe TRBD1 (6 bases). This CDR3 region has 14 residues. Between the trimmed V and J ends, which lost 3 bases and 5 bases, there was a span of 13 bases. CDR1 is LNHDA and CDR2 is SQIVND in the germline V gene (reference sequence).

This clone was seen a handful of times. This rearrangement joins TRBV19 to TRBJ2-2, with D possibly being TRBD2 (5 bases). Germline assignment: CDR1 LNHDA and CDR2 SQIVND (reference sequence). This CDR3 comprises 14 residues. V lost 7 bases to trimming and J lost 4 bases, with 13 bases between them. In nucleotides, the CDR3 is TGTGCCAGTACTAGGGCAGAGGGCACCGGGGAGCTGTTTTTT. It yields the protein CASTRAEGTGELFF. Variable domain in full (rest from reference TRBV19 and TRBJ2-2): DGGITQSPKYLFRKEGQNVTLSCEQNLNHDAMYWYRQDPGQGLRLIYYSQIVNDFQKGDIAEGYSVSREKKESFPLTVTSAQKNPTAFYLCASTRAEGTGELFFGEGSRLTVL.

The V gene is TRBV29-1, the J gene TRBJ2-7; TRBD2 matches 8 bases. Germline V CDR1 and CDR2: SQVTM, ANQGSEA. The V and J ends lost 6 bases and 4 bases, in that order; junction bases with no gene match: 11. This CDR3 spans 14 amino acids. CDR3 DNA sequence: TGCAGCGTAGCAACTAGCGGAGATCTATACGAGCAGTACTTC. Protein: CSVATSGDLYEQYF.

As regards this clone: This may be a read error: a much more frequent sequence differs by one nucleotide. Additional DNA sequences in this sample encode the identical CDR3. This chain uses TRBV11-2 with TRBJ2-2; 13 nucleotides match TRBD2. Trimming removed 5 bases from V and 5 bases from J; junction bases left unmatched: 8. Germline values: CDR1 SGHAT, CDR2 FQNNGV. The CDR3 contains 17 residues. This CDR3 is CASSHRTSGSRTGELFF. The CDR3 region has the DNA TGTGCCAGCAGCCACAGGACTAGCGGGAGTCGTACCGGGGAGCTGTTTTTT. Using reference TRBV11-2 and TRBJ2-2 for the parts outside the CDR3, the full variable domain is EAGVAQSPRYKIIEKRQSVAFWCNPISGHATLYWYQQILGQGPKLLIQFQNNGVVDDSQLPKDRFSAERLKGVDSTLKIQPAKLEDSAVYLCASSHRTSGSRTGELFFGEGSRLTVL.

A few counts support this clone. The V gene is TRBV23-1, the J gene TRBJ2-7, with D possibly called TRBD1 or TRBD2 (7 bases each). TRBV23-1 is reported as an ORF; its role is uncertain. This CDR3 comprises 18 residues. Between the trimmed V and J ends, which lost 6 bases and 0 bases, there was a span of 24 bases. In DNA form, the CDR3 reads TGCGCCAGCAGCCGTTATCCAGGGGGGGCCCCTGTCTCCTACGAGCAGTACTTC. It yields the protein CASSRYPGGAPVSYEQYF.

This chain connects TRBV5-1 to TRBJ1-3, with D unresolved. V gave up 0 bases and J gave up 4 bases, with 14 bases separating them. The CDR3 length is 16 residues. Germline CDR1 and CDR2: SGHRS and YFSETQ. DNA of the CDR3: TGCGCCAGCAGCTTGGATTTAAGGTTATTCGGAAACACCATATATTTT. This encodes CASSLDLRLFGNTIYF.

This sequence joins TRBV7-2 and TRBJ2-2; 7 bases are shared with TRBD2. Germline CDR1 SGHTA, CDR2 FQGNSA. With 0 bases clipped from V and 6 bases from J, the junction kept 1 base outside the gene matches. The CDR3 length is 14 residues. The DNA of the CDR3 is TGTGCCAGCAGCTTAGCTCTAGCGGCCGGGGAGCTGTTTTTT. It encodes CASSLALAAGELFF.

This chain connects TRBV7-2 to TRBJ2-3, with 11 bases lining up with TRBD2. The CDR3 runs 15 residues. Trimming removed 1 base from V and 6 bases from J; junction bases left unmatched: 3. Looked up from germline, CDR1 is SGHTA and CDR2 is FQGNSA. CDR3 DNA: TGTGCCAGCAGCTTAGGGACTAGCGGGTTTGATACGCAGTATTTT. As protein: CASSLGTSGFDTQYF. Full variable domain (outside the CDR3, taken from reference TRBV7-2 and TRBJ2-3): GAGVSQSPSNKVTEKGKDVELRCDPISGHTALYWYRQSLGQGLEFLIYFQGNSAPDKSGLPSDRFSAERTGGSVSTLTIQRTQQEDSAVYLCASSLGTSGFDTQYFGPGTRLTVL.

This clone was counted many times. CDR3 bases: TGTGCCAGCTCACCAGGAGACAGCTACAATGAGCAGTTCTTC. As protein: CASSPGDSYNEQFF. The chain has TRBV18 and TRBJ2-1; D might be TRBD1 (5 bases). V lost 2 bases to trimming and J lost 3 bases, with 8 bases between them. The CDR3 runs to 14 residues. Germline values: CDR1 KGHSH, CDR2 LQKENI.

The chain combines TRBV2 with TRBJ2-1; TRBD2 matches 8 bases. The CDR3 extends over 12 amino acids. CDR1 is SNHLY, CDR2 FYNNEI, per germline. After removal of 6 bases from V and 9 bases from J, the junction contained 4 bases not matched to a gene. DNA for the CDR3: TGTGCCAGCAGGCGGGAGGTCGTTGAGCAGTTCTTC. Its translation: CASRREVVEQFF.

CDR3 bases: TGTGCCAGCAGCTCCTACAGGGTTACCTACGAGCAGTACTTC. Protein product: CASSSYRVTYEQYF. The V gene is TRBV7-2, the J gene TRBJ2-5, with D perhaps matching TRBD1 (6 bases). TRBJ2-7 explains the end of the DNA better; the J call may be wrong. Germline V gene sequence: CDR1 SGHTA, CDR2 FQGNSA. The CDR3 consists of 14 residues.

This chain links TRBV7-2 with TRBJ1-2; D not certain. The V and J ends lost 1 base and 1 base respectively, with 1 base between them. The germline V gene encodes CDR1 SGHTA and CDR2 FQGNSA. CDR3 size: 12 residues. This CDR3 is CASSLVNYGYTF. In DNA, the CDR3 is TGTGCCAGCAGCTTAGTTAACTATGGCTACACCTTC. The full variable domain, completed using reference TRBV7-2 and TRBJ1-2, is GAGVSQSPSNKVTEKGKDVELRCDPISGHTALYWYRQSLGQGLEFLIYFQGNSAPDKSGLPSDRFSAERTGGSVSTLTIQRTQQEDSAVYLCASSLVNYGYTFGSGTRLTVV.

This rearrangement joins TRBV6-1 to TRBJ1-1; 8 bases match TRBD1. This CDR3 has 14 amino acids. CDR1 and CDR2 from the germline V gene are MNHNS and SASEGT. J gave up 3 bases and V 4 bases, and 4 bases lay outside the gene matches. The CDR3 DNA is TGTGCCAGCAGTGCGACAGGGGTGGACACTGAAGCTTTCTTT. Translating gives CASSATGVDTEAFF.

This chain joins TRBV10-3 and TRBJ1-4, with D unresolved. The V gene's germline CDR1 is ENHRY and CDR2 SYGVKD. CDR3 length: 14 residues. Trimming shortened V by 4 bases and J by 3 bases, and 9 bases separated the two germline ends. The CDR3 sequence is CAISAQIPNEKLFF. The CDR3 nucleotides are TGTGCCATCAGTGCACAGATCCCTAATGAAAAACTGTTTTTT.